The clone carrying this T cell receptor beta chain has a handful of counts. Its target is unknown. The record originates from a study of beta chain features in type 1 diabetes. General study points: In all four CD4+ subsets, TCRB CDR3 length was significantly, moderately reduced in type 1 diabetes.

What was sequenced were expressed TCRB transcripts, since all of the isolated RNA had been reverse transcribed. Using immunoSEQ multiplex PCR, the repertoire was profiled, and TCRdb retains in-frame clones only, with some absent. The table shows 200,000 to 300,000 clones, with approximately 11% occurring only once. Losses at the gene ends were 6 bases for V and 4 bases for J; bases not matched to a gene: 6. This CDR3 contains 13 residues. Germline assignment: CDR1 MDHEN and CDR2 SYDVKM. Markers CD45RO/CCR7/CD25/CD127/CD95/CD27 served to sort CD4+ naive, central memory, regulatory and stem cell-like memory cells.

Specimen: naive CD4+ T cells from blood. This receptor was taken from a young man with type 1 diabetes. This rearrangement joins TRBV28 to TRBJ2-7; the match to TRBD1 covers 7 bases. The CDR3 DNA reads as TGTGCCAGCAGACTGGGACAGCTTTACGAGCAGTACTTC. This codes for CASRLGQLYEQYF.